A single sample is the source of the 6 T cell receptor beta chains below, sequenced in a study of cytomegalovirus exposure and HLA in healthy donors. The PCR contained 60 Vbeta and 13 Jbeta primers. The method was immunoSEQ multiplex PCR; TCRdb's version includes in-frame clones alone and lacks a portion of them. The data contain roughly 200,000 clones, about 87% of them seen just once; the ten biggest clones take up about 1.2%. Sequencing used PBMCs. Receptors originate from a man aged 25 to 40 in good health and CMV-seronegative.

J is TRBJ2-5 and V is TRBV9, with D hard to call. Trimming shortened V by 0 bases and J by 1 base, and 4 bases separated the two germline ends. The CDR3 runs to 13 residues. Germline CDR1 reads SGDLS; CDR2 reads YYNGEE. In DNA, the CDR3 is TGTGCCAGCAGCGTAGGGCTCCAAGAGACCCAGTACTTC. Its translation: CASSVGLQETQYF.

This chain links TRBV19 with TRBJ1-2; tentatively, D is TRBD1 (5 bases). This CDR3 comprises 13 residues. The V and J ends lost 6 bases and 4 bases respectively, with 12 bases between them. The germline CDR1 and CDR2 sequences are LNHDA and SQIVND (reference sequence). For the CDR3, the DNA is TGTGCCAGTAGGGGGGGGTGCTTCTATGGCTACACCTTC. Amino acid sequence: CASRGGCFYGYTF.

This clone was detected only once. The rearrangement links TRBV30 to TRBJ1-2; D is perhaps TRBD1 (6 bases). Germline CDR1 reads GTSNPN; CDR2 reads SVGIG (reference sequence). V lost 1 base to trimming and J lost 4 bases, with 10 bases between them. This CDR3 has 13 amino acids. The CDR3 loop is CAWSGQAGYGYTF. The DNA of the CDR3 is TGTGCCTGGAGTGGACAGGCGGGCTATGGCTACACCTTC.

The chain has TRBV5-6 and TRBJ2-1, with TRBD2 matching 9 bases. CDR1 SGHDT and CDR2 YYEEEE come from the germline V gene. The CDR3 has 16 amino acids. V gave up 0 bases and J gave up 6 bases; unmatched junction bases: 7. This CDR3 reads CASSLVGLAGTNEQFF. The CDR3 DNA reads as TGTGCCAGCAGCTTGGTTGGTCTAGCGGGGACCAATGAGCAGTTCTTC.

The rearrangement joins TRBV10-2 to TRBJ2-2; TRBD2 matches 7 bases. Germline V CDR1 and CDR2: WSHSY, SAAADI. Unmatched junction bases numbered 8, after V lost 6 bases and J lost 4 bases. The CDR3 is 15 amino acids. The CDR3 spells CASREGGRVTGELFF. CDR3 DNA sequence: TGCGCCAGCAGGGAGGGAGGGAGGGTCACCGGGGAGCTGTTTTTT.

The genes are TRBV2 and TRBJ1-5, with TRBD1 identical over 12 bases. Per the germline V gene, CDR1 is SNHLY and CDR2 is FYNNEI. V lost 6 bases to trimming and J lost 0 bases; unmatched junction nucleotides: 3. The CDR3 totals 16 residues. The CDR3 region has the DNA TGTGCCAGCAGGGGGACAGGGGGCAATAGCAATCAGCCCCAGCATTTT. It codes for CASRGTGGNSNQPQHF.